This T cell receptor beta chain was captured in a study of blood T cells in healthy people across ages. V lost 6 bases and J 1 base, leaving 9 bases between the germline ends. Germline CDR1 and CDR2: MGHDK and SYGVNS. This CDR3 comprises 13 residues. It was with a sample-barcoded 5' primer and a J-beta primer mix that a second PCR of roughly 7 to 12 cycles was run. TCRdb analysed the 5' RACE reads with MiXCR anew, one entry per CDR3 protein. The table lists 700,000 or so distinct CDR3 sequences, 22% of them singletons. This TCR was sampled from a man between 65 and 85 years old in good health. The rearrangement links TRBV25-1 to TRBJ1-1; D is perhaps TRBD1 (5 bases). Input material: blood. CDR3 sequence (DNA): TGTGCCAGCAGAAGACAGACGAACACTGAAGCTTTCTTT. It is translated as CASRRQTNTEAFF.